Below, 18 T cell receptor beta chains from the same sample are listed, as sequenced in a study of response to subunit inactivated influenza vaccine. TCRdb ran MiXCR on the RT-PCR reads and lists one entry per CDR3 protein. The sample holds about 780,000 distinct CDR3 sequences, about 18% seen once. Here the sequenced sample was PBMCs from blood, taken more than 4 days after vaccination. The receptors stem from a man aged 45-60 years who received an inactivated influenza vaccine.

CDR3 in DNA: TGTGCCAGCACGGGACAGTATAATTCACCCCTCCACTTT. Encoded protein: CASTGQYNSPLHF. The chain recombines TRBV6-6 with TRBJ1-6, with 7 positions matching TRBD1. The CDR3 sequence is 13 residues long. The germline gives CDR1 MNHNY, CDR2 SVGAGI (reference sequence). Trimming took 7 bases from V and 4 from J; bases not matched to a gene: 1.

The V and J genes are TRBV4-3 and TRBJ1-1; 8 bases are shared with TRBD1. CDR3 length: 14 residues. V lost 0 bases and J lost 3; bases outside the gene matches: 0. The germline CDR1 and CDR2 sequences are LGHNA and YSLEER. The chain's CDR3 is CASSQETGDTEAFF. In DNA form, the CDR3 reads TGCGCCAGCAGCCAAGAGACAGGGGACACTGAAGCTTTCTTT.

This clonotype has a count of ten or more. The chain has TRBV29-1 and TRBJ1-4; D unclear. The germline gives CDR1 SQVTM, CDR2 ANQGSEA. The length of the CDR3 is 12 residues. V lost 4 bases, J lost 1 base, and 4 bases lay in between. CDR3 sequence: CSVALTNEKLFF. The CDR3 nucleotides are TGCAGCGTTGCCCTAACTAATGAAAAACTGTTTTTT.

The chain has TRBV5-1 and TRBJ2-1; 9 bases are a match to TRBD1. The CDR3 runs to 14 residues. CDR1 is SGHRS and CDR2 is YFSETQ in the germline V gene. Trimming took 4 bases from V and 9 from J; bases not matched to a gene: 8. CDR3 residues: CASSPGQGWPEQFF. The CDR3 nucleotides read TGCGCCAGCAGCCCCGGACAGGGGTGGCCTGAGCAGTTCTTC.

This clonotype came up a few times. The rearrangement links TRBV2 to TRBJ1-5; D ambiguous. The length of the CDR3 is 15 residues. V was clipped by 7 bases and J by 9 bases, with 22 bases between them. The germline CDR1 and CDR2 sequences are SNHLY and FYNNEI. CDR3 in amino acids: CASTYKSGVVPPQHF. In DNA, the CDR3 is TGTGCCAGCACTTACAAGTCCGGGGTAGTGCCGCCCCAGCATTTT.

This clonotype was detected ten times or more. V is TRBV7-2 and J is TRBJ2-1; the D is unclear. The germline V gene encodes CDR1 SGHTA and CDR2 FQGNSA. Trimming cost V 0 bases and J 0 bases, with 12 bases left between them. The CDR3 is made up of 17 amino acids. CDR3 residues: CASSLAVGHSSYNEQFF. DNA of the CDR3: TGTGCCAGCAGCTTAGCAGTAGGGCATAGCTCCTACAATGAGCAGTTCTTC.

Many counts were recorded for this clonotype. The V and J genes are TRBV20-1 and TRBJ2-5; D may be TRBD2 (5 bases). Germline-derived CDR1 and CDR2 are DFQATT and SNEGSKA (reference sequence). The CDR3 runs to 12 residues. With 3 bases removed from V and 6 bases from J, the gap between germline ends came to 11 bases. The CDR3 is CSASSGLKTQYF. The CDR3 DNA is TGCAGTGCTAGCTCGGGGTTGAAGACCCAGTACTTC.

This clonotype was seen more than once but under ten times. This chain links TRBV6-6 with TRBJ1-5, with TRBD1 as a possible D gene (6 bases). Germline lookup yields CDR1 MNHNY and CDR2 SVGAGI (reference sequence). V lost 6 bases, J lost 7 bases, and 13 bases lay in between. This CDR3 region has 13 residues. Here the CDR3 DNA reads TGTGCCAGCAGCGCACAGGGTTGGCAGCCCCAGCATTTT. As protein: CASSAQGWQPQHF.

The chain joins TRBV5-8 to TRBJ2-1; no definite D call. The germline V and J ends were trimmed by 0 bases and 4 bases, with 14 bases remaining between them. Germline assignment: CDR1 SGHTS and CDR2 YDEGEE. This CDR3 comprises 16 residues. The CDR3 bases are TGTGCCAGCAGCTTGGCGGTTTCTTGGGGTTACAATGAGCAGTTCTTC. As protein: CASSLAVSWGYNEQFF.

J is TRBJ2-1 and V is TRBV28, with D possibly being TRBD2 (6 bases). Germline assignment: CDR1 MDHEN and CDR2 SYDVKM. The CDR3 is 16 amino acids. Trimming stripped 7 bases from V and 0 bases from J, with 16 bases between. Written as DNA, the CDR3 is TGTGCCAGCATCCCAAATGTGGGGGGCTCCTACAATGAGCAGTTCTTC. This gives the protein CASIPNVGGSYNEQFF.

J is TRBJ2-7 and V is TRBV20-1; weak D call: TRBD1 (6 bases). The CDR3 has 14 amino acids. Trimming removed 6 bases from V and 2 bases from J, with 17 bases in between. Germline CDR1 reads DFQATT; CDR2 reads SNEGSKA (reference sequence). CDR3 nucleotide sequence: TGCAGTGCCGCCACAGGGATAAGCACCTACGAGCAGTACTTC. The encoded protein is CSAATGISTYEQYF.

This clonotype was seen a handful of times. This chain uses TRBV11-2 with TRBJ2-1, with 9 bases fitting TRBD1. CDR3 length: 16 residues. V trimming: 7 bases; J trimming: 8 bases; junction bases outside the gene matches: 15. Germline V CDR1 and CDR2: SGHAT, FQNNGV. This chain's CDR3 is CASTIVGTGILDEQFF. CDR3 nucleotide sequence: TGTGCCAGCACAATAGTCGGGACAGGGATTTTGGATGAGCAGTTCTTC.

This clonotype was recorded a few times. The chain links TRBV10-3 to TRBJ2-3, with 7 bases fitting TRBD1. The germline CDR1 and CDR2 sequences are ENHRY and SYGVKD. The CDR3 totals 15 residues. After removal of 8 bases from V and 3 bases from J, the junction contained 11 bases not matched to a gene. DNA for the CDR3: TGTGCCATCGATTCTTCCAGGGGGTCTACAGATACGCAGTATTTT. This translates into CAIDSSRGSTDTQYF.

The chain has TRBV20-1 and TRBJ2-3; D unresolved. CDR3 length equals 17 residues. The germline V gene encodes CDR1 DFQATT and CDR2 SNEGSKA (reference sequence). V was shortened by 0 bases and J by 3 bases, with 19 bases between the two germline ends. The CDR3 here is CSARDMKQGLSTDTQYF. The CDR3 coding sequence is TGCAGTGCTAGAGATATGAAACAAGGGCTTAGTACAGATACGCAGTATTTT.

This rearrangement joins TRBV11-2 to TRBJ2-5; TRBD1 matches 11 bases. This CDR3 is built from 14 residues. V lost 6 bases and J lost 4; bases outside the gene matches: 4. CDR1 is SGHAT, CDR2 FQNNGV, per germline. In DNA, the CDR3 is TGTGCCAGCAGAAGGGGGACAGGGGGAGAGACCCAGTACTTC. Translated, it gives CASRRGTGGETQYF.

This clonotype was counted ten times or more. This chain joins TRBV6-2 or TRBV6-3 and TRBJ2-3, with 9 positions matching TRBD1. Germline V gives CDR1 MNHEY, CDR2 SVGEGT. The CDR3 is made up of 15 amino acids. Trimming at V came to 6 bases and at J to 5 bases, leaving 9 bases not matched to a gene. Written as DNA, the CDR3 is TGTGCCAGCAGGCCAGGGACAGGGTGGAGAGATACGCAGTATTTT. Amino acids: CASRPGTGWRDTQYF.

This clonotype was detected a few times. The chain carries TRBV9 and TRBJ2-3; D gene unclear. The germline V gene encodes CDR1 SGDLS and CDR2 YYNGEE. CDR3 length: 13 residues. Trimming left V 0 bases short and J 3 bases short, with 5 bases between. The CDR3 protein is CASSVVMTDTQYF. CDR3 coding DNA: TGTGCCAGCAGCGTAGTGATGACAGATACGCAGTATTTT.

CDR3 sequence: CASSILGQGDQETQYF. DNA of the CDR3: TGTGCCAGCAGTATTCTAGGACAGGGGGACCAAGAGACCCAGTACTTC. The genes are TRBV28 and TRBJ2-5, with 10 bases matching TRBD1. This CDR3 spans 16 amino acids. CDR1 is MDHEN and CDR2 is SYDVKM in the germline V gene. The V and J ends lost 5 bases and 0 bases, in that order; junction bases with no gene match: 6. Complete variable domain (other parts from reference TRBV28 and TRBJ2-5): DVKVTQSSRYLVKRTGEKVFLECVQDMDHENMFWYRQDPGLGLRLIYFSYDVKMKEKGDIPEGYSVSREKKERFSLILESASTNQTSMYLCASSILGQGDQETQYFGPGTRLLVL.